A selection of T cell receptor beta chains follows, all from one sample in a study of blood T cell repertoires in COVID-19. The data were produced by immunoSEQ multiplex PCR, yet TCRdb's version contains in-frame clones alone and is incomplete. Here the sample spans 250,000 or so clones, 85% to 90% being singletons. The source material was PBMCs or T cells enriched from blood (not recorded which). These TCRs come from a man aged 40-49 years who had recovered from COVID-19. Each CDR3 is given with its conserved first and last residue. D genes are given only for firm matches. A clone size is listed for some rows: how often the clone was seen (once, few, many), or a class if it is expanded.

clone_size: -
v_call: TRBV28
j_call: TRBJ1-1
d_call: -
cdr3_aa: CASSYIREVNTEAFF
cdr3_nt: TGTGCCAGCAGTTACATCAGGGAGGTGAACACTGAAGCTTTCTTT

clone_size: -
v_call: TRBV10-3
j_call: TRBJ2-3
d_call: TRBD2
cdr3_aa: CAISDPLSGRVGTDTQYF
cdr3_nt: TGTGCCATCAGTGACCCACTTAGCGGGAGGGTAGGGACAGATACGCAGTATTTT

clone_size: few
v_call: TRBV5-4
j_call: TRBJ1-3
d_call: -
cdr3_aa: CASSPGGVGNTIYF
cdr3_nt: TGTGCCAGCAGCCCGGGGGGGGTTGGAAACACCATATATTTT

clone_size: -
v_call: TRBV10-3
j_call: TRBJ1-1
d_call: -
cdr3_aa: CASLPGGNTEAFF
cdr3_nt: TGTGCCAGCCTACCGGGAGGGAACACTGAAGCTTTCTTT

clone_size: -
v_call: TRBV5-6
j_call: TRBJ1-5
d_call: -
cdr3_aa: CASSFGTKNQPQHF
cdr3_nt: TGTGCCAGCAGCTTCGGGACAAAAAATCAGCCCCAGCATTTT

clone_size: -
v_call: TRBV27
j_call: TRBJ2-7
d_call: -
cdr3_aa: CASSFPPYEQYF
cdr3_nt: TGTGCCAGCAGTTTCCCTCCCTACGAGCAGTACTTC

clone_size: -
v_call: TRBV4-1
j_call: TRBJ2-7
d_call: -
cdr3_aa: CASSQLEAGEQYF
cdr3_nt: TGCGCCAGCAGCCAGTTGGAGGCGGGAGAGCAGTACTTC

clone_size: few
v_call: TRBV11-3
j_call: TRBJ2-1
d_call: TRBD2
cdr3_aa: CASSLRLAGVGDEQFF
cdr3_nt: TGTGCCAGCAGCTTAAGGCTAGCGGGAGTGGGCGATGAGCAGTTCTTC

clone_size: -
v_call: TRBV28
j_call: TRBJ2-7
d_call: -
cdr3_aa: CASLEVGRTSYEQYF
cdr3_nt: TGTGCCAGCCTTGAGGTCGGGAGAACCTCCTACGAGCAGTACTTC

clone_size: -
v_call: TRBV27
j_call: TRBJ1-1
d_call: -
cdr3_aa: CASSRQGVTEAFF
cdr3_nt: TGTGCCAGCAGCCGGCAGGGCGTCACTGAAGCTTTCTTT

clone_size: -
v_call: TRBV28
j_call: TRBJ2-2
d_call: -
cdr3_aa: CASSLLDWALGVGIGELFF
cdr3_nt: TGTGCCAGCAGTTTATTGGATTGGGCGCTCGGGGTCGGTATCGGGGAGCTGTTTTTT

clone_size: -
v_call: TRBV19
j_call: TRBJ1-2
d_call: -
cdr3_aa: CASRIPGRRSGYTF
cdr3_nt: TGTGCCAGTAGGATTCCCGGCCGAAGGAGTGGCTACACCTTC

clone_size: -
v_call: TRBV29-1
j_call: TRBJ2-7
d_call: TRBD2
cdr3_aa: CSVAPGLANEQYF
cdr3_nt: TGCAGCGTAGCCCCGGGACTAGCGAACGAGCAGTACTTC

clone_size: -
v_call: TRBV11-3
j_call: TRBJ1-2
d_call: -
cdr3_aa: CASSQRWTTNDGYTF
cdr3_nt: TGTGCCAGCAGCCAGCGTTGGACAACGAACGATGGCTACACCTTC

clone_size: -
v_call: TRBV10-2
j_call: TRBJ1-1
d_call: -
cdr3_aa: CASSLTRAGTEAFF
cdr3_nt: TGCGCCAGCAGTTTGACACGGGCGGGTACTGAAGCTTTCTTT

clone_size: -
v_call: TRBV2
j_call: TRBJ1-5
d_call: -
cdr3_aa: CASSEALIRKGNSNQPQHF
cdr3_nt: TGTGCCAGCAGTGAAGCGCTTATTAGGAAGGGGAATAGCAATCAGCCCCAGCATTTT

clone_size: -
v_call: TRBV4-1
j_call: TRBJ2-7
d_call: -
cdr3_aa: CASSQDLPYEQYF
cdr3_nt: TGCGCCAGCAGCCAAGATCTCCCTTACGAGCAGTACTTC

clone_size: -
v_call: TRBV13
j_call: TRBJ1-2
d_call: -
cdr3_aa: CASSLGLNYGYTF
cdr3_nt: TGTGCCAGCAGCTTAGGCCTGAACTATGGCTACACCTTC

clone_size: -
v_call: TRBV5-1
j_call: TRBJ2-3
d_call: TRBD2
cdr3_aa: CASSPGTSLDTQYF
cdr3_nt: TGCGCCAGCAGCCCCGGGACTAGTCTGGATACGCAGTATTTT

clone_size: -
v_call: TRBV19
j_call: TRBJ1-2
d_call: TRBD1
cdr3_aa: CASTDRGRSNYGYTF
cdr3_nt: TGTGCCAGTACTGACAGGGGGCGAAGTAACTATGGCTACACCTTC

clone_size: -
v_call: TRBV11-2
j_call: TRBJ1-3
d_call: TRBD1
cdr3_aa: CASSSGTVGNTIYF
cdr3_nt: TGTGCCAGCAGCTCTGGGACAGTCGGAAACACCATATATTTT

clone_size: -
v_call: TRBV12-3/TRBV12-4
j_call: TRBJ2-5
d_call: -
cdr3_aa: CASSFPGEETQYF
cdr3_nt: TGTGCCAGCAGTTTCCCAGGGGAAGAGACCCAGTACTTC

clone_size: few
v_call: TRBV19
j_call: TRBJ2-6
d_call: TRBD2
cdr3_aa: CASSISAASGSFAGANVLTF
cdr3_nt: TGTGCCAGTAGTATTTCAGCTGCTAGCGGGAGCTTCGCTGGGGCCAACGTCCTGACTTTC

clone_size: -
v_call: TRBV30
j_call: TRBJ2-6
d_call: -
cdr3_aa: CAWDKGGTLPSGANVLTF
cdr3_nt: TGTGCCTGGGACAAAGGAGGGACTCTTCCCTCTGGGGCCAACGTCCTGACTTTC